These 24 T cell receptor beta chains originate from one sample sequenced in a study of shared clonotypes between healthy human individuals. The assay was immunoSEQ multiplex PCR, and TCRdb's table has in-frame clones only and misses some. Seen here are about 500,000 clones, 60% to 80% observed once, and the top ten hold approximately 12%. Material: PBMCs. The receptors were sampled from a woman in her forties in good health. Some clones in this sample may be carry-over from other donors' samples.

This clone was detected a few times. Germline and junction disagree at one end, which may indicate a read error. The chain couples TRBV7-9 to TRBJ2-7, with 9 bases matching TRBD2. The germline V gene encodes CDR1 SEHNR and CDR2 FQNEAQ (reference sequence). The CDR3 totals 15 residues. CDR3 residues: CASRLAAGGSNEQYF. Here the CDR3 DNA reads TGTGCCAGCAGGTTAGCGGCGGGAGGGTCTAACGAGCAGTACTTC.

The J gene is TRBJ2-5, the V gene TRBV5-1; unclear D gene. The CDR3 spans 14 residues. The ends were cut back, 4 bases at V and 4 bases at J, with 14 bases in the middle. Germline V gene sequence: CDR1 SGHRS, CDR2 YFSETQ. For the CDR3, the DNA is TGCGCCAGCAGCCCCGCGGCCCAGCGAGAGACCCAGTACTTC. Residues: CASSPAAQRETQYF. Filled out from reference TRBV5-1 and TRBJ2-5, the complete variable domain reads KAGVTQTPRYLIKTRGQQVTLSCSPISGHRSVSWYQQTPGQGLQFLFEYFSETQRNKGNFPGRFSGRQFSNSRSEMNVSTLELGDSALYLCASSPAAQRETQYFGPGTRLLVL.

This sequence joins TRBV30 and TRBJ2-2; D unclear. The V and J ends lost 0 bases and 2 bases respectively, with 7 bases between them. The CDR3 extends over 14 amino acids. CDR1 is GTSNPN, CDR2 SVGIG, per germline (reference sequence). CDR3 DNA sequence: TGTGCCTGGAGTGTTCTCCTCAACACCGGGGAGCTGTTTTTT. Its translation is CAWSVLLNTGELFF. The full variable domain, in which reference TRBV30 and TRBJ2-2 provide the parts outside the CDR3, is SQTIHQWPATLVQPVGSPLSLECTVEGTSNPNLYWYRQAAGRGLQLLFYSVGIGQISSEVPQNLSASRPQDRQFILSSKKLLLSDSGFYLCAWSVLLNTGELFFGEGSRLTVL.

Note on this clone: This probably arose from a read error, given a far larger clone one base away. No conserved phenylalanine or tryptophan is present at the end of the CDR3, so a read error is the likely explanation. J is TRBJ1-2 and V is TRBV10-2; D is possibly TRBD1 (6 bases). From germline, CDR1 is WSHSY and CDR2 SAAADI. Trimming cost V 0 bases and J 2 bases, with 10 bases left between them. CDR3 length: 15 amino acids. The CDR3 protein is CASSESRGANYGYTS. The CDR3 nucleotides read TGCGCCAGCAGTGAGTCTCGGGGGGCAAACTATGGCTACACCTCC.

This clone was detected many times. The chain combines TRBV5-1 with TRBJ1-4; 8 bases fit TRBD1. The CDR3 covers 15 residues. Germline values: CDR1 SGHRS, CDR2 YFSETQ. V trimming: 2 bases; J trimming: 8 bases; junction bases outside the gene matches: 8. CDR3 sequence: CASSFTGTGGEKLFF. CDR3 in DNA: TGCGCCAGCAGCTTTACCGGGACAGGTGGCGAAAAACTGTTTTTT.

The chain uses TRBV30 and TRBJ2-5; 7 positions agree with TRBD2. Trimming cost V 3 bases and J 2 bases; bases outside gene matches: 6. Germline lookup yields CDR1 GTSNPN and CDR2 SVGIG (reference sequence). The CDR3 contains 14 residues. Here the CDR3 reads CAWRWSGGQETQYF. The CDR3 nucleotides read TGTGCCTGGAGATGGTCGGGGGGACAAGAGACCCAGTACTTC.

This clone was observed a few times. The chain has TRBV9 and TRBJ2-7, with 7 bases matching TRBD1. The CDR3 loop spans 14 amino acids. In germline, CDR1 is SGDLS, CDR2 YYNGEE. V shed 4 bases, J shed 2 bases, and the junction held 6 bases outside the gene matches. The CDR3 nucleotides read TGTGCCAGCAGCCCCTCGACAGGGACCTACGAGCAGTACTTC. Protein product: CASSPSTGTYEQYF.

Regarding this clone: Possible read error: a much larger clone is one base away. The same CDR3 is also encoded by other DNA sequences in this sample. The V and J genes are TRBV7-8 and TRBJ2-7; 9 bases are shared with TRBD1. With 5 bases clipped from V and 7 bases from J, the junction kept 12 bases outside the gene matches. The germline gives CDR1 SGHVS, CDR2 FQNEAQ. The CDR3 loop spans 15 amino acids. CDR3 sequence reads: CASSPFDRGIGEQYF. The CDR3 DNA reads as TGTGCCAGCAGCCCTTTCGACAGGGGGATCGGGGAGCAGTACTTC.

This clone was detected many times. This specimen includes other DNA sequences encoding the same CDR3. CDR3 protein: CAWSRDTGELFF. The CDR3 DNA follows: TGTGCCTGGAGTCGAGACACCGGGGAGCTGTTTTTT. This sequence joins TRBV30 and TRBJ2-2; D unresolved. V was pared by 2 bases and J by 3 bases, with 4 bases between. CDR1 is GTSNPN, CDR2 SVGIG, per germline (reference sequence). The CDR3 consists of 12 residues.

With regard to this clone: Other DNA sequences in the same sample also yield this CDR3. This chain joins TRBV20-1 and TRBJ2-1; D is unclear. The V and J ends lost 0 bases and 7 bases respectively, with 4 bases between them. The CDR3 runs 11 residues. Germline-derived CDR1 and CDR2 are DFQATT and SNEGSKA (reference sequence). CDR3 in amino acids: CSARDRNEQFF. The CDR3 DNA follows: TGCAGTGCTAGAGATCGAAATGAGCAGTTCTTC.

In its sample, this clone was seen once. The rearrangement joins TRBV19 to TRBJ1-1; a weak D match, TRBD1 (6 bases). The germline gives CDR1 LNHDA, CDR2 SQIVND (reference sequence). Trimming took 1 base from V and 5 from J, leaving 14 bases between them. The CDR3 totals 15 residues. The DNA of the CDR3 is TGTGCCAGTAGTATAGCCAGGGGCCCGGGAACTGAAGCTTTCTTT. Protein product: CASSIARGPGTEAFF.

The CDR3 here is CSVPSRDREQETQYF. The CDR3 bases are TGCAGCGTACCGTCCCGGGACAGGGAACAAGAGACCCAGTACTTC. The chain has TRBV29-1 and TRBJ2-5, with 9 bases fitting TRBD1. The germline gives CDR1 SQVTM, CDR2 ANQGSEA. The J segment lost 2 bases and the V segment lost 6 bases, leaving 10 bases of the junction unmatched. The CDR3 spans 15 residues. The whole variable domain, remainder taken from reference TRBV29-1 and TRBJ2-5, is SAVISQKPSRDICQRGTSLTIQCQVDSQVTMMFWYRQQPGQSLTLIATANQGSEATYESGFVIDKFPISRPNLTFSTLTVSNMSPEDSSIYLCSVPSRDREQETQYFGPGTRLLVL.

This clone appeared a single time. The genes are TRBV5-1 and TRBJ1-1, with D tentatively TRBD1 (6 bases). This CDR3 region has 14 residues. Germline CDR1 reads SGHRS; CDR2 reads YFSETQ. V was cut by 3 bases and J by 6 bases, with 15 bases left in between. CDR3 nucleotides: TGCGCCAGCAGCTCCCTACAGGGTTCGGCTGAAGCTTTCTTT. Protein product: CASSSLQGSAEAFF.

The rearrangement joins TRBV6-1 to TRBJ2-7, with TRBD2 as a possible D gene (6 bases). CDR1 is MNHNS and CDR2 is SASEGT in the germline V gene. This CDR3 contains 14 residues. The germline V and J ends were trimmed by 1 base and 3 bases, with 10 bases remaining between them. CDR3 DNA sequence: TGTGCCAGCAGTGAAGTTGGGACTTACTACGAGCAGTACTTC. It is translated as CASSEVGTYYEQYF.

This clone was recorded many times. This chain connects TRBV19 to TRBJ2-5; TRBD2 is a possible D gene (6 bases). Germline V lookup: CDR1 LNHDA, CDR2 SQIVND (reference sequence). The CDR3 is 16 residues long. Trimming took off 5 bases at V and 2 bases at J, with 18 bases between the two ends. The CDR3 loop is CASSLRLDGSQETQYF. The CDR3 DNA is TGTGCCAGTAGTCTCCGATTGGACGGGAGTCAAGAGACCCAGTACTTC.

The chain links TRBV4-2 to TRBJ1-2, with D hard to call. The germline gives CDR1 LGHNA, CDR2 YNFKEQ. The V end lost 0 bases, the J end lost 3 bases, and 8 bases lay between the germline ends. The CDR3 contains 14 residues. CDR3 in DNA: TGTGCCAGCAGCCAAGATTACGGGGACTATGGCTACACCTTC. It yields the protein CASSQDYGDYGYTF.

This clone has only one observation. The CDR3 sequence: CASSPGGEGGYTF. CDR3 coding DNA: TGTGCCAGCTCACCGGGGGGGGAAGGCGGCTACACCTTC. The J gene is TRBJ1-2, the V gene TRBV18; D might be TRBD1 (5 bases). The CDR3 runs 13 residues. Germline V gene data show CDR1 as KGHSH and CDR2 as LQKENI. Deletions cut 3 bases from V and 8 bases from J, with 13 bases between.

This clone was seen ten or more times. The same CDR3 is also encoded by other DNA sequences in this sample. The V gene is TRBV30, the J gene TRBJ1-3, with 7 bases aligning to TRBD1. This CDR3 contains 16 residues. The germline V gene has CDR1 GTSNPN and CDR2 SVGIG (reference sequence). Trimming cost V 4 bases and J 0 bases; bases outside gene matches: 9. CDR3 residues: CAWMSLGQSSGNTIYF. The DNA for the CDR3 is TGTGCCTGGATGTCGTTGGGACAGAGCTCTGGAAACACCATATATTTT.

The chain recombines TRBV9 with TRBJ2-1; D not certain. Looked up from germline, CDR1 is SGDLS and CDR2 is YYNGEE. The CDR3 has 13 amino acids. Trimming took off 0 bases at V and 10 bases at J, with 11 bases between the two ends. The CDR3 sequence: CASSVGGAREQFF. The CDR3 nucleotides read TGTGCCAGCAGCGTAGGCGGAGCTAGGGAGCAGTTCTTC.

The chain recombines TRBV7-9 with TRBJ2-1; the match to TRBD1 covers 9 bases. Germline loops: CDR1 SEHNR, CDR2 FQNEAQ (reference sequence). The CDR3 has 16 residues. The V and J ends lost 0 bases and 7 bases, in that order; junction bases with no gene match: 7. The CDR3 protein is CASSLAIGTGWNEQFF. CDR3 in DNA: TGTGCCAGCAGCTTAGCGATCGGGACAGGGTGGAATGAGCAGTTCTTC. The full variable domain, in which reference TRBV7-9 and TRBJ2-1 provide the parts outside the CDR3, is DTGVSQNPRHKITKRGQNVTFRCDPISEHNRLYWYRQTLGQGPEFLTYFQNEAQLEKSRLLSDRFSAERPKGSFSTLEIQRTEQGDSAMYLCASSLAIGTGWNEQFFGPGTRLTVL.

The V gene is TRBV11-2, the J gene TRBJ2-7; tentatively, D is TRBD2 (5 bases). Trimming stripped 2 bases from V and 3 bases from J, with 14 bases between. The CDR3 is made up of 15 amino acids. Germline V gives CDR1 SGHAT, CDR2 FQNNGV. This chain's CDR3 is CASSLRTGGDYEQYF. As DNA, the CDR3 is TGTGCCAGCAGCTTAAGGACTGGCGGAGACTACGAGCAGTACTTC.

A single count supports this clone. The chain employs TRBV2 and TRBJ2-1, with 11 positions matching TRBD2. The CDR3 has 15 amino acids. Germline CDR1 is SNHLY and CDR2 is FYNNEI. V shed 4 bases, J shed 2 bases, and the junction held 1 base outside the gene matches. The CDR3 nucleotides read TGTGCCAGCAGTGCGACTAGCGGGGCCTACAATGAGCAGTTCTTC. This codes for CASSATSGAYNEQFF.

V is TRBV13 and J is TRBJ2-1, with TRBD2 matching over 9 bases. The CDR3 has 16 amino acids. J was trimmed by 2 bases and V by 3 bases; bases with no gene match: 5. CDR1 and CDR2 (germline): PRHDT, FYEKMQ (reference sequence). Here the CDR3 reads CASSLPGLAPYNEQFF. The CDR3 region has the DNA TGTGCCAGCAGCTTGCCGGGACTAGCCCCCTACAATGAGCAGTTCTTC. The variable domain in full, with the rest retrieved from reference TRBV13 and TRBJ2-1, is AAGVIQSPRHLIKEKRETATLKCYPIPRHDTVYWYQQGPGQDPQFLISFYEKMQSDKGSIPDRFSAQQFSDYHSELNMSSLELGDSALYFCASSLPGLAPYNEQFFGPGTRLTVL.

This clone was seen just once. The CDR3 nucleotides read TGCGCCAGCTCCCGACTAGCGGACTCCTACGAGCAGTACTTC. This translates into CASSRLADSYEQYF. This chain links TRBV4-1 with TRBJ2-7; 9 nucleotides align to TRBD2. The CDR3 consists of 14 residues. Trimming took 8 bases from V and 0 from J; bases not matched to a gene: 5. Germline V lookup: CDR1 MGHRA, CDR2 YSYEKL.